This TCR beta chain was sequenced for a study of T cell responses to AZD1222 COVID-19 vaccine (dated by TCRdb to the early 2020s). Notes on the research overall: A total of 230 to 250 trial participants underwent TCR sequencing, of whom around 200 received two doses of AZD1222 and about 25 received two doses of the MenACWY control vaccine. Trial participants were enrolled by age into 18-55, 56-69 and 70-plus year subgroups, with roughly 160, 29 and 62 TCR-sequenced participants respectively. Summary of the overall study and its limitations: Because no samples from the day 14 peak response were available, repertoires could be characterized only after the peak T cell response. After two AZD1222 doses, spike-specific TCR breadth and depth were significantly higher than at day 0 and than in MenACWY recipients. The vaccine-associated CD4 TCRs covered the entire spike protein, and the dominant responses fell in regions 160-218 and 743-854. Only a handful of AZD1222 recipients were SARS-CoV-2 seropositive at baseline, limiting conclusions about previously exposed vaccinees. In the small 56-69-year group, the increase in depth fell short of significance, most likely because of low power. Participants were mostly white British, with more females than males. The authors suggested clonal diversity may have been underestimated. Reportedly, close to half of the unique spike-specific TCRs recognized epitopes lying outside the regions that are mutated in the B.1.351 and B.1.1.7 variants.

According to the study, the label for this sample's time point signals: about 28 days (+/-7) after the second vaccine dose. AZD1222 recipients whose second dose came at about 4 weeks and those whose second dose came at about 12 weeks were combined into one group, since spike-specific TCR depth and breadth did not differ between the two schedules. Vaccinee samples came from UK trials COV001 and COV002, including a single-blind randomized controlled phase 2/3 trial of AZD1222 (ChAdOx1 nCoV-19) in healthy adults. For TCRbeta chain sequencing, PBMC samples from trial participants were taken at day 0 and at day 28 after the second dose. This clone was seen a handful of times. Its recognized antigen is unknown. No quality values exist for individual bases; no much larger clone is one base distant. Taken from the germline V gene, the CDR1 and CDR2 loops are MNHEY and SVGAGI. A distance of 13 bases separates the germline ends of V and J, which lose 5 bases and 0 bases respectively. CDR3 length: 15 amino acids, cysteine to phenylalanine. Just CDR3 DNA is preserved here, 45 bases in frame from base 1.

The CDR3 regions of human TCRbeta chains were subjected to immunosequencing. The study's own analysis went as follows. TCRs in the repertoires were matched against a reference library of SARS-CoV-2-specific TCRs that had been generated with the MIRA antigen-specificity platform. Breadth was defined as the fraction of unique TCRs that were SARS-CoV-2-associated, and depth was defined as the fraction of total T cells that were SARS-CoV-2-associated. Using the MIRA data, each spike-specific TCR was assigned both to the spike region to which the TCR was reactive and to a CD4 or CD8 class. Log10-transformed breadth and depth values were compared by one-way ANOVA with Sidak's multiple comparisons tests. In TCRdb, the immuneACCESS table is reduced to in-frame sequences with V and J assigned. These tables do not hold every clone; where another copy was compared, an unresolved V gene accounts for under half, and the others remain unexplained. Clone size and the V and J calls come from that table; the DNA yielded D and trimming. The sample yields 150,000 to 200,000 clones; about 91% were counted once. The top ten clonotypes cover roughly 1.4% of the sample.

This receptor was identified in an adult who received the AZD1222 COVID-19 vaccine. Here the chain combines TRBV6-5 and TRBJ1-2; no D segment can be confidently identified. The input for sequencing was peripheral blood, taken 28 days after the second AZD1222 dose. The bases read TGTGCCAGCAGTCCCTCGACACGCTCTAACTATGGCTACACCTTC. Translated, it gives CASSPSTRSNYGYTF.